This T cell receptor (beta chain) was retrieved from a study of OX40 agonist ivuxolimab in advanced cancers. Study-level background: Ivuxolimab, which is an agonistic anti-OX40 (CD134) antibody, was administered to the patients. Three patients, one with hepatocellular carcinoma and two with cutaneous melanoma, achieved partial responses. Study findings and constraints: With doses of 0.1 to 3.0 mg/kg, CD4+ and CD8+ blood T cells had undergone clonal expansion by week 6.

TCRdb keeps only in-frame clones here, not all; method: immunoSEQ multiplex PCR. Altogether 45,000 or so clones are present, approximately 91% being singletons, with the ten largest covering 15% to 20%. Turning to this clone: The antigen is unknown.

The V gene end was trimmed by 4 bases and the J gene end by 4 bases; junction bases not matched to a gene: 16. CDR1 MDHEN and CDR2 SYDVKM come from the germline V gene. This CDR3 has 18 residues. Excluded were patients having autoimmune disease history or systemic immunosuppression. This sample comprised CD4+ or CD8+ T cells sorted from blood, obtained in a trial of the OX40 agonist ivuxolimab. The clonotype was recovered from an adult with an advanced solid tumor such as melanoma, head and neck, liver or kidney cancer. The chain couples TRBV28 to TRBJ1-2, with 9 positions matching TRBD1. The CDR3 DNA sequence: TGTGCCAGCAGTTCCTCCATCGACAGGGGGGGAAATCCCTATGGCTACACCTTC. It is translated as CASSSSIDRGGNPYGYTF.